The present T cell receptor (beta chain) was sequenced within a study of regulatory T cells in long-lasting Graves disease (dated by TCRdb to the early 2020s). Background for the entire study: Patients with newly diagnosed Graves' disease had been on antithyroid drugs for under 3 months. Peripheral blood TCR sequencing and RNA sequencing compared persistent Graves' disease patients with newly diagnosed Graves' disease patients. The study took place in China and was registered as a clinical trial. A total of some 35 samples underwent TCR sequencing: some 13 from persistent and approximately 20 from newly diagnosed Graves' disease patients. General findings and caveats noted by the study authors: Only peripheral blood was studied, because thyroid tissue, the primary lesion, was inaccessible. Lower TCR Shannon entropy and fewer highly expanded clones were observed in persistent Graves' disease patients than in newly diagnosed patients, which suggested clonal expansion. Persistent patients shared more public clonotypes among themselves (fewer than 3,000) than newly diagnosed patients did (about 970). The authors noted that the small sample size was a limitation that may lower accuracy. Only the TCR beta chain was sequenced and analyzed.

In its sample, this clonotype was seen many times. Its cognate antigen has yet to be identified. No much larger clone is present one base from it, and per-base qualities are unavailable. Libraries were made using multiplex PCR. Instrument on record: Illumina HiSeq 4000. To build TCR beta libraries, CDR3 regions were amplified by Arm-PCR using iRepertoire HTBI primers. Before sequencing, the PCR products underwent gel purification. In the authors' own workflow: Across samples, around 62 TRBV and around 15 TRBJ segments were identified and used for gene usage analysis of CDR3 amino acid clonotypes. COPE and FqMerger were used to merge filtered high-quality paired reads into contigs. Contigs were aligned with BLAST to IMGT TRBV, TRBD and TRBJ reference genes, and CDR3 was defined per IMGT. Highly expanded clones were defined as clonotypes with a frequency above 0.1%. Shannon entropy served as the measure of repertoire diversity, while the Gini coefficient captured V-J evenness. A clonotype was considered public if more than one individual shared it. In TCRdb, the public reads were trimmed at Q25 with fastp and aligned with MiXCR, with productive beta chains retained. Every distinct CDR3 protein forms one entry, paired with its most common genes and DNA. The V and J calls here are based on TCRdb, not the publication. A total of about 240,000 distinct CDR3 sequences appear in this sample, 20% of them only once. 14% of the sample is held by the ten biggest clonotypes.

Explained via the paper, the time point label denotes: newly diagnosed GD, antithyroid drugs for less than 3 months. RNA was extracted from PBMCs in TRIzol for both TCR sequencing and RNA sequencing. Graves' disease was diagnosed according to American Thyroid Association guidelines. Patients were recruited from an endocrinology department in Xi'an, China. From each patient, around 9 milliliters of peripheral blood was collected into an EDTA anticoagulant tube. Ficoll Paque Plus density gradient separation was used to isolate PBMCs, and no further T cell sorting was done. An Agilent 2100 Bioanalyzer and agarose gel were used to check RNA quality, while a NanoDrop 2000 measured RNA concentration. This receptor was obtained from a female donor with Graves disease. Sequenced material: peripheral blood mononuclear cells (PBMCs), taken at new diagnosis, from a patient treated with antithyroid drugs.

CDR3 protein: CAIVGDYNEQFF. The nucleotide sequence is TGTGCCATCGTTGGGGACTACAATGAGCAGTTCTTC. The chain is made from TRBV28 and TRBJ2-1; no D gene is confidently identified. Counted from cysteine to phenylalanine, this CDR3 has 12 amino acids. The sequence is cut down to CDR3 DNA, 36 bases in frame from base 1. V loses 10 bases of germline sequence and J loses 3 bases, and the interval between the two ends is 10 bases. Per the germline V gene, MDHEN is the CDR1 and SYDVKM is the CDR2.